One and the same sample provided the 17 T cell receptor beta chains below, sequenced in a study of T-cell memory formation after mild COVID-19. TCRdb passed the 5' RACE reads through MiXCR, listing each CDR3 protein once. The sample holds around 320,000 distinct CDR3 sequences; approximately 27% are singletons and the top ten take roughly 12%. Sequenced sample: PBMCs or a T cell subset sorted from them (not recorded which). The receptors stem from an adult woman who had mild COVID-19 (a few samples of this study predate the infection). Cell type and time point are not known.

This rearrangement joins TRBV5-1 to TRBJ1-1; D remains ambiguous. CDR3 size: 15 residues. Trimming shortened V by 4 bases and J by 1 base, and 14 bases separated the two germline ends. Germline values: CDR1 SGHRS, CDR2 YFSETQ. The CDR3, as DNA: TGCGCCAGCAGCCCAAGGCCGTTGGGGAACACTGAAGCTTTCTTT. This translates into CASSPRPLGNTEAFF.

This clonotype was seen a few times. V is TRBV4-2 and J is TRBJ2-1; D may be TRBD1 or TRBD2 (5 bases each). Germline values: CDR1 LGHNA, CDR2 YNFKEQ. Trimming took 5 bases from V and 8 from J, leaving 16 bases between them. The CDR3 sequence is 14 residues long. This chain's CDR3 is CASSFSRVGDEQFF. As DNA, the CDR3 is TGTGCCAGCAGCTTCTCCCGGGTGGGGGATGAGCAGTTCTTC.

There are a few counts of this clonotype. The chain has TRBV12-3 or TRBV12-4 and TRBJ2-1; 7 bases agree with TRBD2. Trimming took 3 bases from V and 7 from J; bases not matched to a gene: 6. This CDR3 has 14 residues. CDR3 region: CASSLAGVFNEQFF. The CDR3 nucleotides read TGTGCCAGCAGTTTGGCGGGAGTGTTTAATGAGCAGTTCTTC.

This chain joins TRBV29-1 and TRBJ2-7; no reliable D call. Per the germline V gene, CDR1 is SQVTM and CDR2 is ANQGSEA. V dropped 5 bases and J dropped 0 bases, with 14 bases sitting between them. The CDR3 spans 14 residues. CDR3 sequence reads: CSVLRALGSYEQYF. CDR3 bases: TGCAGCGTTTTAAGGGCCCTGGGCTCCTACGAGCAGTACTTC.

The chain is built from TRBV10-3 and TRBJ2-7; D might be TRBD1 (6 bases). Germline CDR1 reads ENHRY; CDR2 reads SYGVKD. V was shortened by 6 bases and J by 5 bases, with 14 bases between the two germline ends. This CDR3 region has 13 residues. In DNA form, the CDR3 reads TGTGCCATCAGGGCCGGGACAATGCACGAGCAGTACTTC. Encoded protein: CAIRAGTMHEQYF.

V and J are TRBV24-1 and TRBJ2-2; D call uncertain. The CDR3 has 12 residues. From germline, CDR1 is KGHDR and CDR2 SFDVKD. V was shortened by 9 bases and J by 1 base, with 5 bases between the two germline ends. This chain's CDR3 is CATSGNTGELFF. CDR3 bases: TGTGCCACCTCAGGGAACACCGGGGAGCTGTTTTTT.

This clonotype was found once. V is TRBV10-2 and J is TRBJ1-1; possibly TRBD1 for D (6 bases). The ends were cut back, 6 bases at V and 0 bases at J, with 11 bases in the middle. There are 14 residues in the CDR3. In germline, CDR1 is WSHSY, CDR2 SAAADI. CDR3 amino acids: CASSRDKLNTEAFF. DNA for the CDR3: TGCGCCAGCAGCCGGGACAAGTTGAACACTGAAGCTTTCTTT.

This clonotype was picked up a small number of times. The CDR3 DNA follows: TGTGCCAGCAGTCCCAGCAATCCCAGGGCTGAGCAGTTCTTC. It is translated as CASSPSNPRAEQFF. The chain couples TRBV12-3 or TRBV12-4 to TRBJ2-1, with D tentatively TRBD1 (5 bases). This CDR3 contains 14 residues. Between the trimmed V and J ends, which lost 5 bases and 9 bases, there was a span of 17 bases.

This clonotype was observed a handful of times. The chain couples TRBV5-1 to TRBJ2-7; no clear D gene. This CDR3 is 17 amino acids long. Germline CDR1 and CDR2: SGHRS and YFSETQ. Trimming pared 4 bases from V and 0 bases from J, leaving 20 bases between. The CDR3 DNA reads TGCGCCAGCAGCCCACGCCGCGACTGGATGAGCTCCTACGAGCAGTACTTC. This encodes CASSPRRDWMSSYEQYF.

The chain is built from TRBV6-2 or TRBV6-3 and TRBJ1-2, with a possible D match to TRBD1 (5 bases). Between the trimmed V and J ends, which lost 7 bases and 8 bases, there was a span of 20 bases. The CDR3 is 14 amino acids. Germline assignment: CDR1 MNHEY and CDR2 SVGEGT. The CDR3 is CASNKGSGPLGYTF. DNA of the CDR3: TGTGCCAGCAACAAAGGATCGGGACCGCTGGGCTACACCTTC.

J is TRBJ2-5 and V is TRBV5-1; D unresolved. Trimming took off 0 bases at V and 2 bases at J, with 11 bases between the two ends. CDR1 SGHRS and CDR2 YFSETQ come from the germline V gene. There are 15 residues in the CDR3. This CDR3 reads CASSLAGQAQETQYF. The CDR3 DNA follows: TGCGCCAGCAGCTTGGCCGGGCAGGCACAAGAGACCCAGTACTTC.

This chain joins TRBV7-2 and TRBJ2-1, with 8 bases identical to TRBD2. The length of the CDR3 is 16 residues. Germline CDR1 and CDR2: SGHTA and FQGNSA. Trimming removed 1 base from V and 2 bases from J; junction bases left unmatched: 4. The CDR3 nucleotides read TGTGCCAGCAGCTTAGTTGGCGGGGGGACCTACAATGAGCAGTTCTTC. Translation gives CASSLVGGGTYNEQFF.

V usage is TRBV4-1 and J usage is TRBJ1-5; possible D gene TRBD1, 5 bases. V was trimmed by 0 bases and J by 1 base, leaving 10 bases between them. There are 16 residues in the CDR3. Germline lookup yields CDR1 MGHRA and CDR2 YSYEKL. As DNA, the CDR3 is TGCGCCAGCAGCCAAGATCCGGGACCGAGCAATCAGCCCCAGCATTTT. Translation gives CASSQDPGPSNQPQHF.

This clonotype was observed a few times. This chain links TRBV5-6 with TRBJ1-5; TRBD1 aligns across 8 bases. CDR1 SGHDT and CDR2 YYEEEE come from the germline V gene. V lost 3 bases and J lost 3; bases outside the gene matches: 5. The CDR3 covers 15 residues. CDR3 sequence: CASSSGQDFNQPQHF. DNA of the CDR3: TGTGCCAGCAGCTCGGGACAGGACTTCAATCAGCCCCAGCATTTT.

This clonotype was picked up a small number of times. The rearrangement joins TRBV12-3 or TRBV12-4 to TRBJ1-2, with 9 nucleotides matching TRBD1. The V segment lost 7 bases and the J segment 6 bases; nucleotides outside the gene matches: 6. CDR3 length: 13 residues. The CDR3 DNA is TGTGCCAGCAAGGGGGACAGGGTAAATGGCTACACCTTC. Its translation is CASKGDRVNGYTF.

This clonotype appeared a single time. The rearrangement joins TRBV18 to TRBJ2-1; TRBD2 agrees at 8 bases. CDR1 and CDR2 from the germline V gene are KGHSH and LQKENI. CDR3 length: 14 residues. J lost 8 bases, V lost 6 bases, and 9 bases had no gene match. CDR3 nucleotides: TGTGCCAGCTCGGCGGGAGGTCCGTCCCATGAGCAGTTCTTC. Its translation: CASSAGGPSHEQFF.

The chain's CDR3 is CASSLTGPATNEKLFF. CDR3 bases: TGTGCCAGCAGTCTTACAGGGCCTGCAACTAATGAAAAACTGTTTTTT. The chain combines TRBV27 with TRBJ1-4, with a possible D match to TRBD1 (6 bases). The V and J ends lost 5 bases and 0 bases respectively, with 13 bases between them. CDR1 is MNHEY, CDR2 SMNVEV, per germline (reference sequence). This CDR3 is built from 16 residues.